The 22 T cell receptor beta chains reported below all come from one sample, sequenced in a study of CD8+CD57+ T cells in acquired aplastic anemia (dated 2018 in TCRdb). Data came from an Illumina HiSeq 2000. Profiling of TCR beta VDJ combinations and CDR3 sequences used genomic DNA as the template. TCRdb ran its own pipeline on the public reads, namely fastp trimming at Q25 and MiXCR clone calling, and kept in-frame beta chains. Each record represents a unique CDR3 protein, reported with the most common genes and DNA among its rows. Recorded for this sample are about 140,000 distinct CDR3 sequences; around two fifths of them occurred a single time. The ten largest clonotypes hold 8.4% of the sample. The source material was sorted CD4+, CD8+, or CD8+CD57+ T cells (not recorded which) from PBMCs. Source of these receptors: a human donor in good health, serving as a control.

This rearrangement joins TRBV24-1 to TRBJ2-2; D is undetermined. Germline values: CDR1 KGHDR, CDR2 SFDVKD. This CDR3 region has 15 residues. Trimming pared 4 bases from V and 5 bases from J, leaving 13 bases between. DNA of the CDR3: TGTGCCACCAGTGACCCCAAGGACCTTACCGGGGAGCTGTTTTTT. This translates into CATSDPKDLTGELFF.

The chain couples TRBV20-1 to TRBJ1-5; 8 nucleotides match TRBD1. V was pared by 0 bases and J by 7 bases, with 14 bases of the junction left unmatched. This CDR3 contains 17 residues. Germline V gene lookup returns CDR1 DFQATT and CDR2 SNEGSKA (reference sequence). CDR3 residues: CSARDMEGTGEVQPQHF. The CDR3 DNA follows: TGCAGTGCTAGAGATATGGAGGGGACAGGTGAAGTCCAGCCCCAGCATTTT.

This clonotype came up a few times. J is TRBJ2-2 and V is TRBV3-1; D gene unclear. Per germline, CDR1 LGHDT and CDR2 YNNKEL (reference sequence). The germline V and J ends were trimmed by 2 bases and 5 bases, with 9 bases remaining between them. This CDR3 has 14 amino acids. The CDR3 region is CASSQLGVTGELFF. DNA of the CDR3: TGTGCCAGCAGCCAATTGGGTGTAACCGGGGAGCTGTTTTTT. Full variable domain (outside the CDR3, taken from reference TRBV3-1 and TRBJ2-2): DTAVSQTPKYLVTQMGNDKSIKCEQNLGHDTMYWYKQDSKKFLKIMFSYNNKELIINETVPNRFSPKSPDKAHLNLHINSLELGDSAVYFCASSQLGVTGELFFGEGSRLTVL.

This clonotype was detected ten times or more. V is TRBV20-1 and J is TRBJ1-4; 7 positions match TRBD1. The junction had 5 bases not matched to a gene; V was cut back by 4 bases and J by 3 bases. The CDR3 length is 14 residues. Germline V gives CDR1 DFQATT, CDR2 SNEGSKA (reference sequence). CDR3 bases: TGCAGTGCTAAGCCGGGACAGCCTAATGAAAAACTGTTTTTT. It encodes CSAKPGQPNEKLFF.

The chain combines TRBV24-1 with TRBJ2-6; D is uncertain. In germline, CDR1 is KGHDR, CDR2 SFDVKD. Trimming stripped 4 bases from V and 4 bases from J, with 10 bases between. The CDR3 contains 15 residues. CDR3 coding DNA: TGTGCCACCAGTGACCCGCAATCGGGGGCCAACGTCCTGACTTTC. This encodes CATSDPQSGANVLTF.

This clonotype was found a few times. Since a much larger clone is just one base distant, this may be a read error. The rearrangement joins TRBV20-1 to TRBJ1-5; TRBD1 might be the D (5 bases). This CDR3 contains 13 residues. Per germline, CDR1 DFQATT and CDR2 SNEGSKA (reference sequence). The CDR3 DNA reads TGCAGTGCTAGAGATGGGGGGAATCAGCCCCGGCATTTT. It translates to CSARDGGNQPRHF.

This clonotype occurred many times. The CDR3: CASSPPGQQETQYF. DNA of the CDR3: TGCGCCAGCAGCCCACCGGGACAGCAAGAGACCCAGTACTTC. The V and J genes are TRBV5-1 and TRBJ2-5; 7 bases map to TRBD1. The germline gives CDR1 SGHRS, CDR2 YFSETQ. CDR3 length equals 14 residues. Trimming cost V 4 bases and J 2 bases; bases outside gene matches: 5.

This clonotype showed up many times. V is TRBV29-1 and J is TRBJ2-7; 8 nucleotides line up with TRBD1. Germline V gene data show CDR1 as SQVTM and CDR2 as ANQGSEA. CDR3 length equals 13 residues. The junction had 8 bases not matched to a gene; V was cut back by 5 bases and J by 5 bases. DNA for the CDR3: TGCAGCGTTAAGAAGACAGGGGTTGACGAGCAGTACTTC. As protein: CSVKKTGVDEQYF.

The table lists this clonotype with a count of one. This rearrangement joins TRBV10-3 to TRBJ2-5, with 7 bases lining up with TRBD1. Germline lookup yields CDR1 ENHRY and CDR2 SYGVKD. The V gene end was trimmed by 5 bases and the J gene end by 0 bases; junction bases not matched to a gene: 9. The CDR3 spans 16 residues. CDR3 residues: CAISRRGGRDQETQYF. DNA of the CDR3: TGTGCCATCAGTCGGCGAGGGGGCCGTGACCAAGAGACCCAGTACTTC.

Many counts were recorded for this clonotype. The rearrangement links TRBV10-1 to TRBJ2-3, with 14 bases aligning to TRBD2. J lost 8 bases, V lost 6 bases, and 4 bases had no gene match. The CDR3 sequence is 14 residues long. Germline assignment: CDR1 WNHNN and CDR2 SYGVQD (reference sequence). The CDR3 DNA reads TGCGCCAGCAGGGCCGGGACTAGCGGGAGTACGCAGTATTTT. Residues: CASRAGTSGSTQYF.

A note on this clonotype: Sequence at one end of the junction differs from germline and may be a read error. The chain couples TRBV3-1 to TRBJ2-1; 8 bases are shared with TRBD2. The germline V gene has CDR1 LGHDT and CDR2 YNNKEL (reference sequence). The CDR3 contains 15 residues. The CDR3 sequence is CASSPSGGSYNGQFF. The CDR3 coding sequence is TGTGCCAGCAGCCCCAGCGGGGGCTCCTACAATGGGCAGTTCTTC.

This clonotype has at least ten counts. CDR3 sequence (DNA): TGCAGTGCTAAGGTGCCCAGTCATTATTTGAACACTGAAGCTTTCTTT. Protein sequence: CSAKVPSHYLNTEAFF. This chain connects TRBV20-1 to TRBJ1-1; D unresolved. This CDR3 is built from 16 residues. From germline, CDR1 is DFQATT and CDR2 SNEGSKA (reference sequence). With 4 bases removed from V and 0 bases from J, the gap between germline ends came to 18 bases.

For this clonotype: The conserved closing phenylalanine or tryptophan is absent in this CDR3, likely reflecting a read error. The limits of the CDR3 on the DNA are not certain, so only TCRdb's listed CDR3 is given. CDR3 loop: CASSLSNR. This chain joins TRBV12-3 or TRBV12-4 and TRBJ1-1. The length of the CDR3 is 8 amino acids, counting both ends.

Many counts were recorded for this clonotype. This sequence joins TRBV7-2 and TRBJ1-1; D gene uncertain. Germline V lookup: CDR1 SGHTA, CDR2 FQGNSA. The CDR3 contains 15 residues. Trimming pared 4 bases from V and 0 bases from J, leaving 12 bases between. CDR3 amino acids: CASSWGGRMNTEAFF. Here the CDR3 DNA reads TGTGCCAGCAGCTGGGGAGGGCGCATGAACACTGAAGCTTTCTTT.

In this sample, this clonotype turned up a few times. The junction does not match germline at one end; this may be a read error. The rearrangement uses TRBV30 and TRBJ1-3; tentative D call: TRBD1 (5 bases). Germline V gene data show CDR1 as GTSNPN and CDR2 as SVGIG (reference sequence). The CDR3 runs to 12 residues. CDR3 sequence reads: CASGSSGNTVYF. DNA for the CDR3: TGTGCCTCAGGGAGCTCTGGAAACACCGTATATTTT.

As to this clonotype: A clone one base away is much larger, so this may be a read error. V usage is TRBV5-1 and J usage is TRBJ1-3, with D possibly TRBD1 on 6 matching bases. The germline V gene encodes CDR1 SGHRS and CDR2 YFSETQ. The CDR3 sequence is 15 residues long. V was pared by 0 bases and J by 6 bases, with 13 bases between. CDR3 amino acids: CASSLGGATENTIYF. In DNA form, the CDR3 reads TGCGCCAGCAGCTTGGGGGGGGCAACTGAAAACACCATATATTTT.

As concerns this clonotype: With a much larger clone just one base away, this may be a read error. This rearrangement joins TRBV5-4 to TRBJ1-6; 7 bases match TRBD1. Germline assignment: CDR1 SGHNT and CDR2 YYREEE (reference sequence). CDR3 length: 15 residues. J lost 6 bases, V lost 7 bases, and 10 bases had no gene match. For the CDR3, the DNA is TGTGCCAGCGGCTGGGCGGGACAGAGTAATTCACCCCTCCACTTT. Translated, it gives CASGWAGQSNSPLHF.

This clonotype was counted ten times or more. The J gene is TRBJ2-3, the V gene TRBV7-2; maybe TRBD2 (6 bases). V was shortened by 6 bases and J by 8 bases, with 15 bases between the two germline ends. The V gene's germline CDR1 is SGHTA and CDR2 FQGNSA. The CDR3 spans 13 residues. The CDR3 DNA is TGTGCCAGCAGTTTGGACTATTCTGCTACGCAGTATTTT. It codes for CASSLDYSATQYF.

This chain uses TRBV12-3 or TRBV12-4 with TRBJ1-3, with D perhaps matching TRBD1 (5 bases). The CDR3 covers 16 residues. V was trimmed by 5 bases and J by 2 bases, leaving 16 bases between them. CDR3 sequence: CASSENLGGAGNTIYF. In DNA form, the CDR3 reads TGTGCCAGCAGTGAAAACCTGGGGGGAGCTGGAAACACCATATATTTT.

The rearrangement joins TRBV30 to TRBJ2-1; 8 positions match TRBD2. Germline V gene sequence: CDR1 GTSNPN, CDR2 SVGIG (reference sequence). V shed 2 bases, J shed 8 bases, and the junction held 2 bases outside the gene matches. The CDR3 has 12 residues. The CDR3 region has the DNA TGTGCCTGGAGTCGGGGGGGCTATGAGCAGTTCTTC. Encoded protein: CAWSRGGYEQFF.

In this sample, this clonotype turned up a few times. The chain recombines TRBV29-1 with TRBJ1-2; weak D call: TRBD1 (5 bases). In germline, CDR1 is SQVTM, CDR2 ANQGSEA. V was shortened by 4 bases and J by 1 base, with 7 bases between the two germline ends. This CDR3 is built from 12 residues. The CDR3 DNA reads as TGCAGCGTTGCAGGGTTTAACTATGGCTACACCTTC. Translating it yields CSVAGFNYGYTF.

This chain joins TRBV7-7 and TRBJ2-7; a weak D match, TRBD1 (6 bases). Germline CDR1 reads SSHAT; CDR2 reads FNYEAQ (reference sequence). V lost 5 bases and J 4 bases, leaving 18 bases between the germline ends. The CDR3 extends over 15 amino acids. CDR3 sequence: CASSGPGLGGYEQYF. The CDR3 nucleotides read TGTGCCAGCAGCGGGCCGGGTCTAGGGGGATACGAGCAGTACTTC.